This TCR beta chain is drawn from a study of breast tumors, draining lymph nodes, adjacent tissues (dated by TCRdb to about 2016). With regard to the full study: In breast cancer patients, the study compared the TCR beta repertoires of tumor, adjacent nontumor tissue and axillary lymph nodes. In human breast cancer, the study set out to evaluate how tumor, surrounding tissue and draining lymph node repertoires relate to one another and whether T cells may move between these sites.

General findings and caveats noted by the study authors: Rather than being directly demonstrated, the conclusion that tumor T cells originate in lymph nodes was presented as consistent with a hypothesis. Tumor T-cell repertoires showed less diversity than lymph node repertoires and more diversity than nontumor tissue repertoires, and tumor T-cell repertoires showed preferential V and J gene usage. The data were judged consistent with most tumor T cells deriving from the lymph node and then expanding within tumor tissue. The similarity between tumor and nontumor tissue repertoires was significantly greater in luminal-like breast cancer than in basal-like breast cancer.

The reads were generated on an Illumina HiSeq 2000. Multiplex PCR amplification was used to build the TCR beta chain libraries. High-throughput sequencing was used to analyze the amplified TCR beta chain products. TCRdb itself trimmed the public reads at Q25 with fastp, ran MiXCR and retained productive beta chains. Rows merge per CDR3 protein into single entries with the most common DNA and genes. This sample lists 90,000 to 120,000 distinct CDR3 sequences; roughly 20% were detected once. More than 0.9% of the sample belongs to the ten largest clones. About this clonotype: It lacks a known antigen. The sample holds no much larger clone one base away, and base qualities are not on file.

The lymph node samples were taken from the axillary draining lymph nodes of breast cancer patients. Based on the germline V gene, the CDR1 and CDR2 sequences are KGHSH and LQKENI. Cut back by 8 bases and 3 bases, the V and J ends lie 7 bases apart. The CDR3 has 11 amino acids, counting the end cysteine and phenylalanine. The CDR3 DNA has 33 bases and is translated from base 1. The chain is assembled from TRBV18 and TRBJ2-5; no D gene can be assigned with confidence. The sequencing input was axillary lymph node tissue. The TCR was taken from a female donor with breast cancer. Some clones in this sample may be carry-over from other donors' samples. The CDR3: CASTAKETQYF. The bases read TGTGCCAGCACCGCAAAAGAGACCCAGTACTTC.